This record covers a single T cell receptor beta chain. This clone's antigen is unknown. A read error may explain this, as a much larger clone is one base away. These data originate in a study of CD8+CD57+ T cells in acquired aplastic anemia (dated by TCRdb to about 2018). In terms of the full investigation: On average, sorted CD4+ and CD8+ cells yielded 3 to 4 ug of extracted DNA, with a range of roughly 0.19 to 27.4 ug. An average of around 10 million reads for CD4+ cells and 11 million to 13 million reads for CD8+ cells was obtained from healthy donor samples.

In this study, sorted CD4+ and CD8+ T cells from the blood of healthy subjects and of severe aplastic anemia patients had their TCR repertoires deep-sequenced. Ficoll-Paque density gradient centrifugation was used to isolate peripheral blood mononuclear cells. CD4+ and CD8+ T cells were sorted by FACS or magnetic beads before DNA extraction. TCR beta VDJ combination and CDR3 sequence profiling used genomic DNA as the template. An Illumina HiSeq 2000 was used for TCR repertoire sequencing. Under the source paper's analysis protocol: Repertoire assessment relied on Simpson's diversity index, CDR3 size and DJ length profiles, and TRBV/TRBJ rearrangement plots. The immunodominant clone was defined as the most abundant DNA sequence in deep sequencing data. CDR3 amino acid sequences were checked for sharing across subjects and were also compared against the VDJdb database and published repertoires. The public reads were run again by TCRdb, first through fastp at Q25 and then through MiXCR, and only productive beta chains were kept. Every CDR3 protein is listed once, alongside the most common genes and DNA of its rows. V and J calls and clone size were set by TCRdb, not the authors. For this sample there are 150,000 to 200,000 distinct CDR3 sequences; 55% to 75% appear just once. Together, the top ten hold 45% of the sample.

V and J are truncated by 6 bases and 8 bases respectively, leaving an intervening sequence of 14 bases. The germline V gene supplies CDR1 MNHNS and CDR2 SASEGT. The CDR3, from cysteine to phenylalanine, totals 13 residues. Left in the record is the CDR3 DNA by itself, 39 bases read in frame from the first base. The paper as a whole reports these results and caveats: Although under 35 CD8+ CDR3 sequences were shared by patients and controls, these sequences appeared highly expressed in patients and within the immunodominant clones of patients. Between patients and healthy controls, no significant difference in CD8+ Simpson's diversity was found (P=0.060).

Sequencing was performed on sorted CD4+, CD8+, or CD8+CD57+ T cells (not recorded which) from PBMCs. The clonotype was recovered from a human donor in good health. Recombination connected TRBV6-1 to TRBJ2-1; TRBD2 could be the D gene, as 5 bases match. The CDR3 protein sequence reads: CASRGAGNDEQFF. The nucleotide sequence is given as TGTGCCAGCAGGGGCGCGGGCAACGATGAGCAGTTCTTC.